These T cell receptor beta chains were read from a single sample in a study of blood T cell repertoires in COVID-19. Generated by immunoSEQ multiplex PCR, the TCRdb table keeps only in-frame clones and is missing some. The sample includes 35,000 or so clones, about 88% seen only once; the top ten take roughly three fifths. Sequencing was performed on peripheral blood. The receptors shown here come from a man between 65 and 85 years old with acute or convalescent COVID-19. Both conserved end residues are part of each CDR3. A D gene is named only where the DNA matches it firmly. The listing skips clone size in some rows; elsewhere it reads once, few, many or a size class.

-,TRBD1,TRBV19,TRBJ1-1,TGTGCCAGTAGTTTAGGACAGGGGGTGTTAACTGAAGCTTTCTTT,CASSLGQGVLTEAFF
-,-,TRBV5-1,TRBJ2-5,TGCGCCAGCAGCTCCAAGCCGCCGGGGATCCAAGAGACCCAGTACTTC,CASSSKPPGIQETQYF
-,TRBD1,TRBV18,TRBJ2-7,TGTGCCAGCTCACGACCGGGACAGGGCACCCTTAGCTCCTACGAGCAGTACTTC,CASSRPGQGTLSSYEQYF
-,TRBD1,TRBV29-1,TRBJ1-2,TGCAGCGTCTTCACAGGGGCCGGCTATGGCTACACCTTC,CSVFTGAGYGYTF
-,-,TRBV6-5,TRBJ1-5,TGTGCCAGCAGCAGGGTGGAAAATCAGCCCCAGCATTTT,CASSRVENQPQHF
-,TRBD1,TRBV29-1,TRBJ1-5,TGCAGCGTTGGGGACAGAGATCAGCCCCAGCATTTT,CSVGDRDQPQHF
-,-,TRBV12-3/TRBV12-4,TRBJ1-1,TGTGCCAGCAGCCAGGGGATCACTGAAGCTTTCTTT,CASSQGITEAFF
-,TRBD2,TRBV7-3,TRBJ2-3,TGTGCCTGCAGCTTGGGACTAGCGGGGCCAGATACGCTGTATTTT,CACSLGLAGPDTLYF
-,TRBD1,TRBV7-8,TRBJ1-1,TGTGCCAGCAGCTCCAACAGGGGGACTGAAGCTTTCTTT,CASSSNRGTEAFF
few,-,TRBV27,TRBJ1-1,TGTGCCAGCAGTTTATGGGACACTAACACTGAAGCTTTCTTT,CASSLWDTNTEAFF
once,TRBD1,TRBV6-5,TRBJ1-2,TGTGCCAGCCGGACAGGGAACTATGGCTACACCTTC,CASRTGNYGYTF
-,TRBD1,TRBV6-6,TRBJ1-2,TGTGCCAGCAGCCGGGACAGAGGCTATGGCTACACCTTC,CASSRDRGYGYTF
-,-,TRBV5-8,TRBJ1-2,TGTGCCAGCAGCCGTACTGAAGGCTACACCTTC,CASSRTEGYTF
few,-,TRBV12-3/TRBV12-4,TRBJ2-7,TGTGCCAGCAGTCGTATGTACGAGCAGTACTTC,CASSRMYEQYF
-,TRBD2,TRBV20-1,TRBJ2-1,TGCAGTGCTAGTGATCCCCGGGAGGCCAGGGACAATGAGCAGTTCTTC,CSASDPREARDNEQFF
-,TRBD2,TRBV7-9,TRBJ2-3,TGTGCCAGCAGCTTCGGGGGAGGGGCGTGGGAGGCAGATACGCAGTATTTT,CASSFGGGAWEADTQYF
-,-,TRBV28,TRBJ2-3,TGTGCCAGCAGTAGCCCAGGGACTCGCACAGATACGCAGTATTTT,CASSSPGTRTDTQYF
-,TRBD2,TRBV2,TRBJ2-1,TGTGCCAGCAGTGAGGGGGGAATAGCGGGGAGCAATGAGCAGTTCTTC,CASSEGGIAGSNEQFF
-,-,TRBV6-5,TRBJ1-5,TGTGCCAGCAGAACCGGGACATTGGATCAGCCCCAGCATTTT,CASRTGTLDQPQHF
-,-,TRBV5-4,TRBJ2-7,TGTGCCAGCAGCTTGGCGGTGCGGGAAAGTCCCGAGCAGTACTTC,CASSLAVRESPEQYF
-,-,TRBV6-2/TRBV6-3,TRBJ1-6,TGTGCCAGCAGCCCCGGACAAACCTATAATTCACCCCTCCACTTT,CASSPGQTYNSPLHF
-,TRBD1,TRBV7-2,TRBJ1-5,TGTGCCAGCAGCCTACAGGGGCGGATCAATCAGCCCCAGCATTTT,CASSLQGRINQPQHF
-,-,TRBV14,TRBJ2-1,TGTGCCAGCACGGAAGGGGATGAGCAGTTCTTC,CASTEGDEQFF
once,-,TRBV3-1/TRBV3-2,TRBJ2-5,TGTGCCAGCAGCCCAGCTAGAGGGGGAGAGACCCAGTACTTC,CASSPARGGETQYF
-,-,TRBV7-2,TRBJ2-1,TGTGCCAGCAGCCCGGGGGGACAATACAATGAGCAGTTCTTC,CASSPGGQYNEQFF
-,TRBD1,TRBV15,TRBJ1-6,TGTGCCACCAGCAGAGCGACAGGGATAGAATCACCCCTCCACTTT,CATSRATGIESPLHF
-,-,TRBV19,TRBJ1-1,TGTGCCAGTAGTATAGCTGGCGGGGGGCAAACTGAAGCTTTCTTT,CASSIAGGGQTEAFF
once,-,TRBV27,TRBJ2-2,TGTGCCAGCAGACCCGGGACTCACACGACCGGGGAGCTGTTTTTT,CASRPGTHTTGELFF